The 2 T cell receptor beta chains below come from one sample, sequenced in a study of Tregs in tolerant kidney transplant recipients. Mixed chimerism was transient after nonmyeloablative marrow transplants from related graft donors. The assay was immunoSEQ multiplex PCR, and TCRdb's table has in-frame clones only and misses some. The data show some 10,000 clones, and the top ten clones hold about 25%. The sample in question was CD8+ T cells from blood (PBMCs), obtained 24 months after the transplant. These receptor sequences come from a human patient who received a combined kidney and bone marrow transplant. These T cells may partly come from the graft donor.

Worth noting for this clone: The missing CDR3 end, 3 residues past where the read stops, is filled in from the germline J gene. V and J are TRBV6-2 or TRBV6-3 and TRBJ2-3; D is ambiguous. There are 13 residues in the CDR3. CDR1 and CDR2 from the germline V gene are MNHEY and SVGEGT. V lost 4 bases, J lost 6 bases, and 11 bases lay in between. The sequenced part of the CDR3 DNA is TGTGCCAGCAGTTTAACCGTAGCCGATACG. Encoded protein: CASSLTVADT. The CDR3 in its entirety is CASSLTVADTQYF.

The sequenced CDR3 bases are TGTGCCAGCAGCTTAGCGGCAACCGGGGAG. It codes for CASSLAATGE. The entire CDR3 protein reads CASSLAATGELFF. The chain carries TRBV7-3 and TRBJ2-2; D is uncertain. The CDR3 end lies 3 residues beyond the end of the read and is filled in from the germline J gene. The CDR3 consists of 13 residues. The ends were cut back, 2 bases at V and 5 bases at J, with 6 bases in the middle. Germline CDR1 reads SGHTA; CDR2 reads FQGTGA.